The 2 T cell receptor beta chains below all came from one sample that was sequenced in a study of blood T cell repertoires in COVID-19. Clones were read by immunoSEQ multiplex PCR, and TCRdb kept only the in-frame ones, dropping some. The table has approximately 290,000 clones, roughly 90% seen once. The sequenced sample consisted of peripheral blood. All receptors derive from a man younger than 35 with active or convalescent COVID-19.

The chain carries TRBV7-9 and TRBJ2-3, with TRBD2 matching over 8 bases. Trimming took 2 bases from V and 3 from J; bases not matched to a gene: 16. CDR1 and CDR2 from the germline V gene are SEHNR and FQNEAQ (reference sequence). The CDR3 consists of 19 residues. The CDR3 nucleotides are TGTGCCAGCAGCTTACCCCTGCCGACCGGGGGGGCCGGGACAGATACGCAGTATTTT. Translation: CASSLPLPTGGAGTDTQYF. The full variable domain, rest sourced from reference TRBV7-9 and TRBJ2-3, is DTGVSQNPRHKITKRGQNVTFRCDPISEHNRLYWYRQTLGQGPEFLTYFQNEAQLEKSRLLSDRFSAERPKGSFSTLEIQRTEQGDSAMYLCASSLPLPTGGAGTDTQYFGPGTRLTVL.

The chain employs TRBV9 and TRBJ1-3; 7 bases align to TRBD1. V gave up 3 bases and J gave up 6 bases; unmatched junction bases: 6. The CDR3 is made up of 14 amino acids. Germline-derived CDR1 and CDR2 are SGDLS and YYNGEE. In DNA, the CDR3 is TGTGCCAGCAGCGCCCGGACAGGAGAAAACACCATATATTTT. Amino acids: CASSARTGENTIYF. Full variable domain (remainder filled in from reference TRBV9 and TRBJ1-3): DSGVTQTPKHLITATGQRVTLRCSPRSGDLSVYWYQQSLDQGLQFLIQYYNGEERAKGNILERFSAQQFPDLHSELNLSSLELGDSALYFCASSARTGENTIYFGEGSWLTVV.